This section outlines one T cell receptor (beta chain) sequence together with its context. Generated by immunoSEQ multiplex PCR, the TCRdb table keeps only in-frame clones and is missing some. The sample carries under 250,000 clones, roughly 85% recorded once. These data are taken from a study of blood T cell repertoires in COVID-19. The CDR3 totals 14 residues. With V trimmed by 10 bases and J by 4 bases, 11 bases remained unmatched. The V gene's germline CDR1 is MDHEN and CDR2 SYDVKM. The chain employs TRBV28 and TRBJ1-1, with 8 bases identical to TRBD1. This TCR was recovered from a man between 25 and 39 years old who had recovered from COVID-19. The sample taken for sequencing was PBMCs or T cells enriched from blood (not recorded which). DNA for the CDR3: TGTGCCACTTCTCAGGACAGGGTAGGCACTGAAGCTTTCTTT. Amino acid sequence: CATSQDRVGTEAFF. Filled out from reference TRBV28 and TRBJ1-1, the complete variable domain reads DVKVTQSSRYLVKRTGEKVFLECVQDMDHENMFWYRQDPGLGLRLIYFSYDVKMKEKGDIPEGYSVSREKKERFSLILESASTNQTSMYLCATSQDRVGTEAFFGQGTRLTVV.